This T cell receptor beta chain was obtained from a study of blood T cell repertoires in COVID-19. At the level of the study: Sites across the United States, Italy and Spain contributed samples from acute and convalescent COVID-19. From T cells, B-cell-depleted T cells, or PBMCs came the material, which was cDNA or gDNA.

Methods used by the authors: Amplification of reference gene primers was used by the study to estimate nucleated cell counts. Here immunoSEQ multiplex PCR was the method, and the copy in TCRdb shows in-frame clones only, minus some. That table furnishes V, J and clone size, whereas the DNA furnished D and trimming. The table has some 670,000 clones, about 90% seen once. Germline values: CDR1 SEHNR, CDR2 FQNEAQ (reference sequence). CDR3 size: 15 residues. V lost 5 bases to trimming and J lost 4 bases; unmatched junction nucleotides: 10. The sequence derives from a woman under 30 with acute or convalescent COVID-19. The chain couples TRBV7-9 to TRBJ2-7, with 8 bases that match TRBD1. The sequencing sample was made of peripheral blood. The CDR3, as DNA: TGTGCCAGCAGCCCGCCTGGGACAGGACAGTACGAGCAGTACTTC. Its translation is CASSPPGTGQYEQYF.